This T cell receptor (beta chain) came from a study of cytomegalovirus exposure and HLA in healthy donors. Notes on the study in general: Exclusion as indistinguishable affected some V segments, including TRBV6-2 and TRBV6-3. Rarity characterized most TCR sequences, yet some public TCRs appeared in many donors.

The germline CDR1 and CDR2 sequences are ENHRY and SYGVKD. Trimming removed 3 bases at V and 2 bases at J, with 13 bases between. This CDR3 is 15 amino acids long. PCR involved 60 Vbeta and 13 Jbeta primers. The table came from immunoSEQ multiplex PCR; TCRdb's copy has only in-frame clones and leaves some out. The table has fewer than 150,000 clones, about 80% seen once. This clone was seen more than once but under ten times. Its specificity is unknown. The rearrangement uses TRBV10-3 and TRBJ1-1, with D maybe TRBD1 (5 bases). The sequence came from a middle-aged man in good health and CMV-seronegative. The material sequenced was PBMCs. The DNA of the CDR3 is TGTGCCATCAGTGATTCTTCAGGGCCTAACACTGAAGCTTTCTTT. It codes for CAISDSSGPNTEAFF.